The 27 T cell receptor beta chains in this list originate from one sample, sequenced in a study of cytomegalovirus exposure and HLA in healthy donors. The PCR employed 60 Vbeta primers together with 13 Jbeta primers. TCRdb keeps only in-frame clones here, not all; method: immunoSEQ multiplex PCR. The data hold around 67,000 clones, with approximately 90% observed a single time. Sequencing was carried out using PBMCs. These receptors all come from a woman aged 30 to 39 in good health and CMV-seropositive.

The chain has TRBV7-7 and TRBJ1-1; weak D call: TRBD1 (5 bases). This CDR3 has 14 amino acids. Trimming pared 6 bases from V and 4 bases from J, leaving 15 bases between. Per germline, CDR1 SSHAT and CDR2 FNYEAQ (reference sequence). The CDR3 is CASSPLGGGTEAFF. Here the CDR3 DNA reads TGTGCCAGCAGTCCCCTGGGGGGAGGCACTGAAGCTTTCTTT.

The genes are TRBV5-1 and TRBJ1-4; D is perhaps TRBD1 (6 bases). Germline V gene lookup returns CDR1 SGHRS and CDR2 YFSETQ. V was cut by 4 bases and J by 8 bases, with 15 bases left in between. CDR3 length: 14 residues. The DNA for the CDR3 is TGCGCCAGCAGCGATACAGGGTCCGGGGAAAAACTGTTTTTT. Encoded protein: CASSDTGSGEKLFF.

CDR3 bases: TGTGCCAGCGGGACTAGCGGTCACAGCTCCTACAATGAGCAGTTCTTC. It encodes CASGTSGHSSYNEQFF. The chain joins TRBV5-6 to TRBJ2-1, with TRBD2 matching over 11 bases. The CDR3 sequence is 16 residues long. The germline gives CDR1 SGHDT, CDR2 YYEEEE. V was pared by 7 bases and J by 0 bases, with 6 bases of the junction left unmatched.

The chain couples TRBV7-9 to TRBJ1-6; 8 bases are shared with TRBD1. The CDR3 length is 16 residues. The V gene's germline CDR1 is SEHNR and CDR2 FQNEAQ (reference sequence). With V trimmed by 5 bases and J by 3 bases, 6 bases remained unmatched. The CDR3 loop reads CASSTGQGSYNSPLHF. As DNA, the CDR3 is TGTGCCAGCAGCACCGGACAGGGCAGCTATAATTCACCCCTCCACTTT.

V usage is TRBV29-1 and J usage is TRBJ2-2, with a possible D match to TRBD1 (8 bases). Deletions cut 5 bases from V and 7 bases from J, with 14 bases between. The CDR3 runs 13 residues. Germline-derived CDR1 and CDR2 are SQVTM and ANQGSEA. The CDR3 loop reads CSVLQGGGGELFF. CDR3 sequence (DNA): TGCAGCGTTCTACAGGGGGGGGGCGGGGAGCTGTTTTTT.

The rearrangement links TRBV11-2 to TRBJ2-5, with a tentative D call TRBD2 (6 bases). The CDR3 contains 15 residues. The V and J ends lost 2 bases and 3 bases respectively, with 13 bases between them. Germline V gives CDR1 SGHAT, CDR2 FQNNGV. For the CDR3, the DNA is TGTGCCAGCAGCTTAAGTTTTAGCGGAGAAGAGACCCAGTACTTC. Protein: CASSLSFSGEETQYF.

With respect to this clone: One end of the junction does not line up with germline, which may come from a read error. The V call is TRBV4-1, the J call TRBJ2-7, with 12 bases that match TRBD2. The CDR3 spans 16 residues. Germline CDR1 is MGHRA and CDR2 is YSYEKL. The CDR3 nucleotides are TGCGCCAGCAGACAAGGACTAGCGGGACAATCCTACGAGCAGTACTTC. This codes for CASRQGLAGQSYEQYF.

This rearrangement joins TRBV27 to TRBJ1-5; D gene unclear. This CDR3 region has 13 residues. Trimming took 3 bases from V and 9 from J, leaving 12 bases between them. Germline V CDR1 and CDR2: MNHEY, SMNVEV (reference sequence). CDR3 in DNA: TGTGCCAGCAGTTTCCGAACACAATGGCCCCAGCATTTT. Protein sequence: CASSFRTQWPQHF.

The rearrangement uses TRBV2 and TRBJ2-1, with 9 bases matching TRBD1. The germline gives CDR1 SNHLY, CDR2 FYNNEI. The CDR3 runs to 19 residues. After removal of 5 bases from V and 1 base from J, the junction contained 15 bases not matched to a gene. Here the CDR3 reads CASSKTPTGGRGSYNEQFF. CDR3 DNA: TGTGCCAGCAGTAAAACCCCGACAGGGGGTAGAGGGTCCTACAATGAGCAGTTCTTC. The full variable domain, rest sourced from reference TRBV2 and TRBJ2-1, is EPEVTQTPSHQVTQMGQEVILRCVPISNHLYFYWYRQILGQKVEFLVSFYNNEISEKSEIFDDQFSVERPDGSNFTLKIRSTKLEDSAMYFCASSKTPTGGRGSYNEQFFGPGTRLTVL.

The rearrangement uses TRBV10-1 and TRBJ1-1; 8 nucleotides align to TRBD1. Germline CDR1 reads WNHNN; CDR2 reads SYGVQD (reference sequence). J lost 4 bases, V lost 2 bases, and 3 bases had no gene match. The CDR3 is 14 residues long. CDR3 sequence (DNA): TGCGCCAGCAGTGAGGGAACAGGGGGCACTGAAGCTTTCTTT. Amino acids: CASSEGTGGTEAFF.

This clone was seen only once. The CDR3 DNA follows: TGCAGCGTTGCCACTAGCAGCTCCTACGAGCAGTACTTC. Its translation: CSVATSSSYEQYF. The chain recombines TRBV29-1 with TRBJ2-7; TRBD2 might be the D (6 bases). Deletions cut 4 bases from V and 0 bases from J, with 10 bases between. CDR3 length: 13 amino acids. The germline CDR1 and CDR2 sequences are SQVTM and ANQGSEA.

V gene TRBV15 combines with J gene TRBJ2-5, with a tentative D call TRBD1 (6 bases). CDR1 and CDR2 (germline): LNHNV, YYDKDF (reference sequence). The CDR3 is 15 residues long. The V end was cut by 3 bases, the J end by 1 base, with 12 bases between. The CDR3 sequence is CATSRIRTVQETQYF. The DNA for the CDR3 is TGTGCCACCAGCAGGATACGGACAGTCCAAGAGACCCAGTACTTC.

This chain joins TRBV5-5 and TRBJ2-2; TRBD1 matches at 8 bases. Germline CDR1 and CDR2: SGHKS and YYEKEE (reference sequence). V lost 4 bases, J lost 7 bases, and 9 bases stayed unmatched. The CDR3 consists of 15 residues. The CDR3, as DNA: TGTGCCAGCAGCCCTTACGGACAGGGCCTCGGGGAGCTGTTTTTT. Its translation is CASSPYGQGLGELFF.

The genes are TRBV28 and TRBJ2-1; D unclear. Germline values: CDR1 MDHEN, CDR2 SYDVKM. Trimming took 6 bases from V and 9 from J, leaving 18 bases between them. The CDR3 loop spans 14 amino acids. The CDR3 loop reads CASSPVLVVFEQFF. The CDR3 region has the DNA TGTGCCAGCAGCCCCGTGCTAGTGGTATTTGAGCAGTTCTTC.

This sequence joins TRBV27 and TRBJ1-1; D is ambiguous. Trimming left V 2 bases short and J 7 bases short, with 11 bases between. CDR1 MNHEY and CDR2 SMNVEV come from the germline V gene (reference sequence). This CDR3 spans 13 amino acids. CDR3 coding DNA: TGTGCCAGCAGTTTAGCTTACCACAGTGAAGCTTTCTTT. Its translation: CASSLAYHSEAFF.

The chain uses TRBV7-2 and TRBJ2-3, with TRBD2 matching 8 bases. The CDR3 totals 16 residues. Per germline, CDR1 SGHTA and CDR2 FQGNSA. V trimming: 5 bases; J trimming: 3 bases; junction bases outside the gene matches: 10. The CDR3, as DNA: TGTGCCAGCAGCCCCATGAGCGGGAGATATACAGATACGCAGTATTTT. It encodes CASSPMSGRYTDTQYF. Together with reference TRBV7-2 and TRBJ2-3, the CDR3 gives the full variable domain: GAGVSQSPSNKVTEKGKDVELRCDPISGHTALYWYRQSLGQGLEFLIYFQGNSAPDKSGLPSDRFSAERTGGSVSTLTIQRTQQEDSAVYLCASSPMSGRYTDTQYFGPGTRLTVL.

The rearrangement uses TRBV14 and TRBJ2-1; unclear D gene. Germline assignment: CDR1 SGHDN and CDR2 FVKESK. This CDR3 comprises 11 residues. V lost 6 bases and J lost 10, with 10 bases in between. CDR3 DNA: TGTGCCAGCAGGCAAAACTCGGAGCAGTTCTTC. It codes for CASRQNSEQFF. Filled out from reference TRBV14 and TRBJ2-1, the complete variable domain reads EAGVTQFPSHSVIEKGQTVTLRCDPISGHDNLYWYRRVMGKEIKFLLHFVKESKQDESGMPNNRFLAERTGGTYSTLKVQPAELEDSGVYFCASRQNSEQFFGPGTRLTVL.

In DNA form, the CDR3 reads TGTGCCAGCAGCTCGGGACAGGGGAACACTGAAGCTTTCTTT. Its protein is CASSSGQGNTEAFF. V and J are TRBV7-9 and TRBJ1-1; 9 bases are a match to TRBD1. CDR1 and CDR2 (germline): SEHNR, FQNEAQ (reference sequence). With V trimmed by 4 bases and J by 1 base, 1 base remained unmatched. The CDR3 runs to 14 residues.

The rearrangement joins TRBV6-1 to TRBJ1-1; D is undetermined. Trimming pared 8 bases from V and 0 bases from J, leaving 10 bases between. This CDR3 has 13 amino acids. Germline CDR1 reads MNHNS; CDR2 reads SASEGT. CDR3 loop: CASVGRLNTEAFF. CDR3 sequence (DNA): TGTGCCAGCGTTGGCCGCCTGAACACTGAAGCTTTCTTT.

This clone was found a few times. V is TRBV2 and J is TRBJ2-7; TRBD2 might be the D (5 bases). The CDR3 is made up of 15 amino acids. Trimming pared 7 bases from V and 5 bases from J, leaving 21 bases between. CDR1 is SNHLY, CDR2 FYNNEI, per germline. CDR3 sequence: CASTPRGFRLNEQYF. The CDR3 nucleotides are TGTGCCAGCACCCCTCGAGGGTTTCGTTTGAACGAGCAGTACTTC.

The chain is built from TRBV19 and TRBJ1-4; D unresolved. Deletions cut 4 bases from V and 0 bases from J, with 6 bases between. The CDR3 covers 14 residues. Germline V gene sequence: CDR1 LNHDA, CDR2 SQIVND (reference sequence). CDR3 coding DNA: TGTGCCAGTAGTAGAGCCGCAACTAATGAAAAACTGTTTTTT. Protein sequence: CASSRAATNEKLFF.

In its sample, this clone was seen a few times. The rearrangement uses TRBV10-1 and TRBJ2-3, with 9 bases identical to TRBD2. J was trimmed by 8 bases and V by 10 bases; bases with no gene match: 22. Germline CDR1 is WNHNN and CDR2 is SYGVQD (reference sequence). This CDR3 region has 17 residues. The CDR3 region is CANTIRRTSGRLATQYF. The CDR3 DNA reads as TGCGCCAATACCATTAGACGTACTAGCGGGCGACTTGCTACGCAGTATTTT.

CDR3 sequence reads: CASSIGGYEQYF. The CDR3, as DNA: TGTGCCAGTAGTATCGGGGGCTACGAGCAGTACTTC. The chain carries TRBV19 and TRBJ2-7, with a tentative D call TRBD2 (6 bases). Germline-derived CDR1 and CDR2 are LNHDA and SQIVND (reference sequence). The length of the CDR3 is 12 residues. Trimming removed 3 bases from V and 3 bases from J, with 6 bases in between.

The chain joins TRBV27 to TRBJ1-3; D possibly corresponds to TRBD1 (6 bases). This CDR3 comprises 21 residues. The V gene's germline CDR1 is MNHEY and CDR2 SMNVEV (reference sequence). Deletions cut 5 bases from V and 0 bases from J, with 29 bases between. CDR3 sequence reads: CASSQSAPWQGFITSGNTIYF. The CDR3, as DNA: TGTGCCAGCAGTCAATCGGCACCTTGGCAGGGGTTTATTACCTCTGGAAACACCATATATTTT.

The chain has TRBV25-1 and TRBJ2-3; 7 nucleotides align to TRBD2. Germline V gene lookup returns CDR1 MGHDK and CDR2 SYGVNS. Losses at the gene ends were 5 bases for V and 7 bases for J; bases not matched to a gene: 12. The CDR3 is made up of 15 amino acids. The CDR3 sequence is CASSPWGGPSHTQYF. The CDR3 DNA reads TGTGCCAGCAGTCCCTGGGGGGGTCCCAGCCATACGCAGTATTTT.

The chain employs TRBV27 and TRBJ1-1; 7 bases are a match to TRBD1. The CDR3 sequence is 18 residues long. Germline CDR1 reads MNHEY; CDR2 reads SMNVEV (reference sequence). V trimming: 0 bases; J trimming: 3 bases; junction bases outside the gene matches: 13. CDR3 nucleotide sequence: TGTGCCAGCAGTTTATCCGGTACCTACAGGGGCAGGGACACTGAAGCTTTCTTT. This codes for CASSLSGTYRGRDTEAFF.

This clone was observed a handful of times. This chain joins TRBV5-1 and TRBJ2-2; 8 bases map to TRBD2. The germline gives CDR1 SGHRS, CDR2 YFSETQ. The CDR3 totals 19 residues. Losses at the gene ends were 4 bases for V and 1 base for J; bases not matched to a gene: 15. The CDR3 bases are TGCGCCAGCAGCCCCCGGGTAGCGGGGCCGACCTTGAACACCGGGGAGCTGTTTTTT. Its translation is CASSPRVAGPTLNTGELFF.